The 5 T cell receptor beta chains listed next were all sequenced from one sample in a study of CD8+CD57+ T cells in acquired aplastic anemia. Genomic DNA, serving as template, underwent TCR beta VDJ and CDR3 profiling. Each CDR3 protein gets one entry after TCRdb re-called the reads with MiXCR. The table has 150,000 or so distinct CDR3 sequences, about 50% seen once. In patients chosen for sequencing, flow cytometry had shown CD8+CD57+ cell expansion. The sample consisted of sorted CD4+, CD8+, or CD8+CD57+ T cells (not recorded which) from PBMCs. The source of these receptors is a human donor with aplastic anemia.

This sequence joins TRBV29-1 and TRBJ2-5; D is uncertain. The CDR3 contains 11 residues. Germline V lookup: CDR1 SQVTM, CDR2 ANQGSEA. V was shortened by 5 bases and J by 5 bases, with 9 bases between the two germline ends. Written as DNA, the CDR3 is TGCAGCGTTTCCGACGTCGAGACCCAGTACTTC. It is translated as CSVSDVETQYF.

This chain connects TRBV20-1 to TRBJ2-7; the D gene is possibly TRBD2 (6 bases). The CDR3 sequence is 14 residues long. The germline V gene has CDR1 DFQATT and CDR2 SNEGSKA (reference sequence). Trimming removed 6 bases at V and 2 bases at J, with 17 bases between. Written as DNA, the CDR3 is TGCAGTGCAGCGGGTAATAGCGGTGCCTACGAGCAGTACTTC. This gives the protein CSAAGNSGAYEQYF.

This clonotype has at least ten counts. The chain employs TRBV9 and TRBJ1-2; weak D call: TRBD1 (6 bases). Germline V gene data show CDR1 as SGDLS and CDR2 as YYNGEE. The CDR3 loop spans 15 amino acids. Trimming stripped 0 bases from V and 8 bases from J, with 17 bases between. CDR3 DNA sequence: TGTGCCAGCAGCGTAGTGGGGGCCTCCCTGTCGGGCTACACCTTC. It codes for CASSVVGASLSGYTF.

A few counts support this clonotype. The V call is TRBV10-1, the J call TRBJ2-7, with D possibly TRBD2 on 7 matching bases. The V end was cut by 4 bases, the J end by 6 bases, with 19 bases between. The germline gives CDR1 WNHNN, CDR2 SYGVQD (reference sequence). CDR3 size: 15 residues. The CDR3 is CASSVGAAGEIEQYF. In nucleotides, the CDR3 is TGCGCCAGCAGTGTGGGGGCGGCGGGAGAAATCGAGCAGTACTTC.

This clonotype was detected a few times. The rearrangement joins TRBV6-1 to TRBJ2-1, with D hard to call. The germline V and J ends were trimmed by 2 bases and 0 bases, with 11 bases remaining between them. CDR1 is MNHNS, CDR2 SASEGT, per germline. CDR3 length equals 16 residues. The CDR3 DNA sequence: TGTGCCAGCAGTGAATATGAGACCGGCTCCTACAATGAGCAGTTCTTC. Its protein is CASSEYETGSYNEQFF.